This T cell receptor (beta chain) was obtained from a study of blood T cell repertoires in COVID-19. V shed 2 bases, J shed 3 bases, and the junction held 11 bases outside the gene matches. The CDR3 is 18 amino acids. Germline V gene sequence: CDR1 LGHNT, CDR2 FRNRAP. TCRdb keeps only in-frame clones here, not all; method: immunoSEQ multiplex PCR. The sample lists 150,000 or so clones, roughly 89% occurring once. J is TRBJ2-1 and V is TRBV12-5, with TRBD1 identical over 9 bases. This clonotype was sampled from a woman aged 45-65 years with acute or convalescent COVID-19. Sequencing used peripheral blood. The CDR3 sequence is CASGLPNPDRGHYNEQFF. Here the CDR3 DNA reads TGTGCTAGTGGTTTGCCCAACCCGGACAGGGGCCACTACAATGAGCAGTTCTTC.